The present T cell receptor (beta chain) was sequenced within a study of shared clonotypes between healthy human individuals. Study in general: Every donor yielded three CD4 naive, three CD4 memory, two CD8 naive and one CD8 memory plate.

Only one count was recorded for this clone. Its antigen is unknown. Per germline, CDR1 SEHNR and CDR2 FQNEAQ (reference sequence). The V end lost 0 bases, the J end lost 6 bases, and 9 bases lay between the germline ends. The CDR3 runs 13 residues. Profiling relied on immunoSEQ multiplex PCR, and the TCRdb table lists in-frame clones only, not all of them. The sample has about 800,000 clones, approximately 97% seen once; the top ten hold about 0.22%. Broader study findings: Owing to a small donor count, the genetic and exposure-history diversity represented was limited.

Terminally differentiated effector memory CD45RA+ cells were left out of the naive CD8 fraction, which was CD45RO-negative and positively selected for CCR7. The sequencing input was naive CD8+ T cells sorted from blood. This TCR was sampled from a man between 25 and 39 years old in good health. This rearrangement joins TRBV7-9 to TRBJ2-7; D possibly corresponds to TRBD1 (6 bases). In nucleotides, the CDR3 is TGTGCCAGCAGCTTAGCTACAGGGCTCGAGCAGTACTTC. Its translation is CASSLATGLEQYF.